The subject of this entry is one T cell receptor beta chain. The V gene's germline CDR1 is SGDLS and CDR2 YYNGEE. CDR3 length: 13 residues. Trimming left V 4 bases short and J 3 bases short, with 11 bases between. These data come from a study of shared clonotypes between healthy human individuals. Some clones are missing from TCRdb's copy, which holds only in-frame ones; the method was immunoSEQ multiplex PCR. The sample comprises 2 million to 2.5 million clones, roughly 90% of which are singletons, and approximately 0.39% rests with the top ten. The rearrangement uses TRBV9 and TRBJ2-7; the D gene is possibly TRBD1 (6 bases). Sequenced: naive CD4+ T cells from PBMCs. Subset meaning: CD45RA+ positively selected. This TCR was sampled from a man aged 18 to 30 in good health. Some clones in this sample may be carry-over from other donors' samples. In DNA form, the CDR3 reads TGTGCCAGCAGCTACAGGGTAGGCTACGAGCAGTACTTC. Translating it yields CASSYRVGYEQYF.